These 7 T cell receptor beta chains were sequenced from one sample in a study of blood T cell repertoires in COVID-19. This table comes from immunoSEQ multiplex PCR, and its TCRdb copy is limited to in-frame clones, with some not included. The table shows about 15,000 clones, with 70% to 90% occurring only once. Sequenced material: peripheral blood. The receptor source for this set is a man aged 65 to 85 in a cohort sampled during active COVID-19.

The chain couples TRBV7-3 to TRBJ2-2; 9 bases map to TRBD2. V gave up 5 bases and J gave up 4 bases; unmatched junction bases: 11. The CDR3 consists of 17 residues. In germline, CDR1 is SGHTA, CDR2 FQGTGA. The CDR3 bases are TGTGCCAGCAGCGCCATTTTAGTAGCGGGGGCCACCGGGGAGCTGTTTTTT. Its protein product is CASSAILVAGATGELFF.

The CDR3 loop reads CASSQSASSYNEQFF. The CDR3, as DNA: TGCGCCAGCAGTCAATCGGCTAGTTCGTACAATGAGCAGTTCTTC. The chain is built from TRBV23-1 and TRBJ2-1; no clear D. TRBV23-1 is known as an ORF, though its function is uncertain. V lost 0 bases, J lost 4 bases, and 10 bases lay in between. This CDR3 is built from 15 residues.

The chain links TRBV10-2 to TRBJ2-3; TRBD2 agrees at 8 bases. This CDR3 comprises 15 residues. Germline trimming cut 5 bases from V and 5 bases from J; bases unmatched to any gene: 9. Germline V gene sequence: CDR1 WSHSY, CDR2 SAAADI. The CDR3 reads CASSPRSGSQDTQYF. DNA of the CDR3: TGCGCCAGCAGTCCAAGGAGCGGGAGTCAAGATACGCAGTATTTT.

Here the CDR3 DNA reads TGTGCCAGCGCACTGGGACTAGCGGGGATGACAGATACGCAGTATTTT. Protein product: CASALGLAGMTDTQYF. The chain joins TRBV28 to TRBJ2-3; 13 bases line up with TRBD2. Germline V lookup: CDR1 MDHEN, CDR2 SYDVKM. V shed 8 bases, J shed 3 bases, and the junction held 8 bases outside the gene matches. The CDR3 contains 16 residues.

The rearrangement uses TRBV6-1 and TRBJ1-5; D call uncertain. Trimming took 2 bases from V and 0 from J, leaving 8 bases between them. CDR1 MNHNS and CDR2 SASEGT come from the germline V gene. The CDR3 is made up of 15 amino acids. This chain's CDR3 is CASSEQEISNQPQHF. The CDR3 coding sequence is TGTGCCAGCAGTGAACAGGAAATTAGCAATCAGCCCCAGCATTTT.

In this sample, this clone turned up once. V and J are TRBV14 and TRBJ2-2, with 10 bases fitting TRBD2. Trimming took 2 bases from V and 5 from J; bases not matched to a gene: 14. CDR1 is SGHDN, CDR2 FVKESK, per germline. This CDR3 spans 19 amino acids. CDR3 in amino acids: CASSQLDLLAGKLTGELFF. CDR3 DNA sequence: TGTGCCAGCAGCCAACTAGATCTACTAGCGGGAAAATTGACCGGGGAGCTGTTTTTT.

The rearrangement joins TRBV18 to TRBJ2-7, with unresolved D. CDR1 is KGHSH and CDR2 is LQKENI in the germline V gene. V was pared by 8 bases and J by 5 bases, with 10 bases between. The CDR3 totals 11 residues. The CDR3 DNA reads as TGTGCCAGCCGCTCTGAGGACGAGCAGTACTTC. As protein: CASRSEDEQYF.